The entry that follows covers one T cell receptor beta chain sequence. The antigen remains undetermined. The source of the sample is a study of shared clonotypes between healthy human individuals. General study points: What naive subsets generally showed was a larger estimated richness than memory subsets showed. Genetic and exposure-history diversity was limited by the small donor number. Read depth was anticipated to influence clonotype sharing among donors.

The CDR3 sequence is 15 residues long. The germline gives CDR1 MDHEN, CDR2 SYDVKM. V was cut by 4 bases and J by 0 bases, with 10 bases left in between. This table comes from immunoSEQ multiplex PCR, and its TCRdb copy is limited to in-frame clones, with some not included. Of approximately 2,000,000 clones listed, around 93% are singletons. Terminally differentiated effector memory CD45RA+ cells were left out of the naive CD8 fraction, which was CD45RO-negative and positively selected for CCR7. Sequencing was carried out using naive CD8+ T cells from PBMCs. The origin of this receptor is a man between 18 and 35 years old in good health. Some clones in this sample may be carry-over from other donors' samples. J is TRBJ2-1 and V is TRBV28; D unresolved. The CDR3 DNA is TGTGCCAGCAGTTCAGTATTTTCCTCCTACAATGAGCAGTTCTTC. As protein: CASSSVFSSYNEQFF.